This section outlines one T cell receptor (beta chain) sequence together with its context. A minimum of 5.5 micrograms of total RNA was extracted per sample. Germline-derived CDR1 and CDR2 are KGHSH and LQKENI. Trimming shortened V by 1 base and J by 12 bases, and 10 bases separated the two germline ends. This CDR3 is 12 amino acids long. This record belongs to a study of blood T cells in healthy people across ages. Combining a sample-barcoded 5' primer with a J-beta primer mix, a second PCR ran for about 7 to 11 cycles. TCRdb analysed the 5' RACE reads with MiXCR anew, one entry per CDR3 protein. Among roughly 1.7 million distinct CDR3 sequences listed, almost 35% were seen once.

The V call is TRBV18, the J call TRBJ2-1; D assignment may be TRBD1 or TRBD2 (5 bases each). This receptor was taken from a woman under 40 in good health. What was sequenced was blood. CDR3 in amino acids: CASSPRDAGQFF. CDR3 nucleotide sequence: TGTGCCAGCTCACCACGGGACGCGGGGCAGTTCTTC.